This is a list of T cell receptor beta chains from one sample in a study of circulating CD8 cells and anti-PD-1 response in melanoma. TCRdb passed the reads through MiXCR, listing each CDR3 protein once. The sample records hundreds of distinct CDR3 sequences, 8% to 9% being singletons. The material was CD8+ T cells from PBMCs, obtained at baseline or after one month of anti-PD-1 therapy (not recorded which). The origin of the receptors is a human donor with melanoma. CDR3s include the opening cysteine and the closing phenylalanine or tryptophan. A D gene is named only where the DNA matches it firmly. Where a row states a size, it is once, few, many or the class of an expanded clone; other rows omit it.

D: TRBD2; V: TRBV7-3; J: TRBJ2-3; size: large; CDR3: CASSHGTSGSWLTDTQYF
D: TRBD1; V: TRBV29-1; J: TRBJ2-1; size: once; CDR3: CSGVLGTGESYEQFF
D: TRBD2; V: TRBV7-2; J: TRBJ2-3; size: medium-sized; CDR3: CASSLTSGVGDTQYF
D: TRBD2; V: TRBV20-1; J: TRBJ2-2; size: medium-sized; CDR3: CSARGTSGGTYTGELFF
D: NA; V: TRBV5-1; J: TRBJ1-1; size: medium-sized; CDR3: CASSGRVPGEAFF
D: TRBD2; V: TRBV9; J: TRBJ2-1; size: few; CDR3: CASRRRGENEQFF
D: TRBD1; V: TRBV29-1; J: TRBJ2-3; size: large; CDR3: CSVFGTDSTDTQYF
D: NA; V: TRBV19; J: TRBJ2-6; size: few; CDR3: CASGPANVLTF
D: NA; V: TRBV28; J: TRBJ1-4; size: few; CDR3: CASNSRTVTTNEKLFF
D: TRBD1; V: TRBV28; J: TRBJ1-5; size: few; CDR3: CASSLSEGARGNQPQHF
D: NA; V: TRBV4-3; J: TRBJ1-1; size: large; CDR3: CASSQENSGEAFF
D: NA; V: TRBV18; J: TRBJ2-5; size: large; CDR3: CASSPGRNQETQYF
D: NA; V: TRBV27; J: TRBJ1-1; size: large; CDR3: CASSDDSETNTEAFF
D: TRBD1; V: TRBV7-3; J: TRBJ2-3; size: NA; CDR3: CASSLRAGGELSTDTQYF
D: NA; V: TRBV29-1; J: TRBJ1-2; size: large; CDR3: CSVEKAGYNYGYTF
D: NA; V: TRBV27; J: TRBJ2-2; size: large; CDR3: CASSFEDTFNTGELFF
D: NA; V: TRBV9; J: TRBJ2-5; size: medium-sized; CDR3: CASSLWAEETQYF
D: NA; V: TRBV27; J: TRBJ1-2; size: large; CDR3: CASSLSILNYGYTF
D: NA; V: TRBV19; J: TRBJ1-5; size: large; CDR3: CASSIWEGQPQHF
D: NA; V: TRBV19; J: TRBJ1-2; size: NA; CDR3: CASSPSGGSGYTF
D: NA; V: TRBV4-1; J: TRBJ1-2; size: large; CDR3: CASSHPSGAGYTF
D: NA; V: TRBV19; J: TRBJ2-1; size: medium-sized; CDR3: CASSLRLYNEQFF
D: NA; V: TRBV6-5; J: TRBJ2-2; size: medium-sized; CDR3: CASSPSGGGTGELFF
D: NA; V: TRBV25-1; J: TRBJ1-3; size: medium-sized; CDR3: CASSGPGGNTIYF
D: NA; V: TRBV28; J: TRBJ1-4; size: once; CDR3: CASNSRTVTTDEKLFF
D: NA; V: TRBV2; J: TRBJ2-5; size: medium-sized; CDR3: CASSGAARETQYF
D: NA; V: TRBV5-5; J: TRBJ2-1; size: NA; CDR3: CASSLAPGPGNEQFF
D: NA; V: TRBV2; J: TRBJ2-7; size: large; CDR3: CASKKEGARYEQYF
D: NA; V: TRBV29-1; J: TRBJ1-1; size: large; CDR3: CSSREGIGTEAFF
D: NA; V: TRBV19; J: TRBJ2-2; size: large; CDR3: CASSMQGPGELFF
D: TRBD2; V: TRBV11-1; J: TRBJ2-5; size: NA; CDR3: CASSLRGLVKETQYF
D: TRBD1; V: TRBV7-2; J: TRBJ2-7; size: large; CDR3: CASSRGQGAYEQYF
D: TRBD2; V: TRBV12-3/TRBV12-4; J: TRBJ2-1; size: large; CDR3: CASRGGGSSYNEQFF
D: TRBD1; V: TRBV10-3; J: TRBJ2-1; size: large; CDR3: CAISDFGQGSYNEQFF
D: NA; V: TRBV19; J: TRBJ1-1; size: medium-sized; CDR3: CASSTSQAQRNRAFF
D: NA; V: TRBV28; J: TRBJ1-5; size: NA; CDR3: CASSLRGMGQPQHF
D: NA; V: TRBV20-1; J: TRBJ1-2; size: medium-sized; CDR3: CSARDMDGNYGYTF
D: NA; V: TRBV6-2/TRBV6-3; J: TRBJ2-7; size: NA; CDR3: CASSYNRDEQYF
D: TRBD1; V: TRBV29-1; J: TRBJ2-1; size: large; CDR3: CSVPGQVNNEQFF
D: NA; V: TRBV4-2; J: TRBJ1-4; size: medium-sized; CDR3: CASSPRPGGGPLAELFF
D: NA; V: TRBV7-2; J: TRBJ2-7; size: large; CDR3: CASSPSLGSYEQYF
D: NA; V: TRBV12-3/TRBV12-4; J: TRBJ2-2; size: large; CDR3: CASSPNRDYGELFF
D: NA; V: TRBV4-1; J: TRBJ1-5; size: large; CDR3: CASSQVGGYQPQHF
D: NA; V: TRBV7-9; J: TRBJ2-6; size: medium-sized; CDR3: CASSPGQNSGANVLTF
D: NA; V: TRBV2; J: TRBJ2-1; size: medium-sized; CDR3: CASSRSKGTRSEQFF
D: NA; V: TRBV10-3; J: TRBJ2-5; size: medium-sized; CDR3: CASSRGSGAVQETQYF
D: TRBD1; V: TRBV27; J: TRBJ1-6; size: medium-sized; CDR3: CASSYGQGNFRNSPLHF
D: NA; V: TRBV14; J: TRBJ1-6; size: NA; CDR3: CASSQDGVGRSPLHF
D: NA; V: TRBV25-1; J: TRBJ1-1; size: large; CDR3: CASRTSVGAFF
D: NA; V: TRBV9; J: TRBJ2-5; size: large; CDR3: CASSEPDTQETQYF
D: NA; V: TRBV19; J: TRBJ2-7; size: few; CDR3: CASSAGLDYEQYF
D: NA; V: TRBV29-1; J: TRBJ2-1; size: large; CDR3: CSVEAGGDTNEQFF